Below, 30 T cell receptor beta chains from the same sample are listed, as sequenced in a study of T cells in Graves' hyperthyroidism and ophthalmopathy. Authors of the study amplified TCR beta CDR3 regions from RNA transcripts. The TCR CDR3 was amplified in a first-round RT-PCR using the HTBI primer set. Each CDR3 protein is one row after TCRdb ran MiXCR on the multiplex PCR reads. This table has fewer than 200,000 distinct CDR3 sequences, about 18% appearing once. Sequencing used blood. All receptors derive from a woman in her fifties or sixties with Graves' hyperthyroidism.

This sequence joins TRBV6-2 or TRBV6-3 and TRBJ2-3, with 9 bases lining up with TRBD2. V lost 7 bases to trimming and J lost 3 bases; unmatched junction nucleotides: 17. Per germline, CDR1 MNHEY and CDR2 SVGEGT. This CDR3 spans 18 amino acids. The CDR3 bases are TGTGCCAGCAATGGCGGGGGGGCCGAGCCACCCTTAACAGATACGCAGTATTTT. Protein sequence: CASNGGGAEPPLTDTQYF.

In its sample, this clonotype was seen many times. This rearrangement joins TRBV15 to TRBJ1-1; D is ambiguous. Germline CDR1 LNHNV, CDR2 YYDKDF (reference sequence). V lost 4 bases, J lost 7 bases, and 13 bases lay in between. There are 13 residues in the CDR3. The CDR3 nucleotides are TGTGCCACCAGCACCCAGCGGGGTATTGAAGCTTTCTTT. The encoded protein is CATSTQRGIEAFF.

This clonotype was counted at least ten times. The chain carries TRBV19 and TRBJ2-1, with D unresolved. Germline values: CDR1 LNHDA, CDR2 SQIVND (reference sequence). V lost 3 bases to trimming and J lost 9 bases, with 6 bases between them. This CDR3 contains 11 residues. The CDR3: CASSILGEQFF. The CDR3 DNA is TGTGCCAGTAGTATCTTAGGTGAGCAGTTCTTC. The whole variable domain, filled in from reference TRBV19 and TRBJ2-1, reads DGGITQSPKYLFRKEGQNVTLSCEQNLNHDAMYWYRQDPGQGLRLIYYSQIVNDFQKGDIAEGYSVSREKKESFPLTVTSAQKNPTAFYLCASSILGEQFFGPGTRLTVL.

This clonotype has more than one count but fewer than ten. The chain carries TRBV5-1 and TRBJ2-5; 11 bases align to TRBD2. This CDR3 is 17 amino acids long. With 4 bases clipped from V and 4 bases from J, the junction kept 12 bases outside the gene matches. CDR1 is SGHRS, CDR2 YFSETQ, per germline. The CDR3 sequence is CASSPKSGTSGGETQYF. CDR3 DNA: TGCGCCAGCAGCCCGAAGAGCGGCACTAGCGGGGGAGAGACCCAGTACTTC. The whole variable domain, remainder taken from reference TRBV5-1 and TRBJ2-5, is KAGVTQTPRYLIKTRGQQVTLSCSPISGHRSVSWYQQTPGQGLQFLFEYFSETQRNKGNFPGRFSGRQFSNSRSEMNVSTLELGDSALYLCASSPKSGTSGGETQYFGPGTRLLVL.

This chain uses TRBV18 with TRBJ2-1; TRBD2 matches 10 bases. CDR3 length: 16 residues. CDR1 KGHSH and CDR2 LQKENI come from the germline V gene. With V trimmed by 6 bases and J by 3 bases, 8 bases remained unmatched. In nucleotides, the CDR3 is TGTGCCAGCTCTGCGACACTAGCGGGAAACTACAATGAGCAGTTCTTC. Its translation: CASSATLAGNYNEQFF.

This clonotype was detected ten times or more. The chain is built from TRBV27 and TRBJ2-1; 15 bases agree with TRBD2. Germline assignment: CDR1 MNHEY and CDR2 SMNVEV (reference sequence). This CDR3 region has 21 residues. V shed 4 bases, J shed 9 bases, and the junction held 22 bases outside the gene matches. CDR3 DNA: TGTGCCAGCAGTTCGCCTTCAGGACTAGCGGGGGGGGCAACTCGAGGGGGTGAGCAGTTCTTC. Its translation is CASSSPSGLAGGATRGGEQFF.

This clonotype was counted between two and nine times. This may stem from a read error, because a much larger clone lies one nucleotide away. This chain uses TRBV28 with TRBJ1-1; TRBD1 matches at 8 bases. Germline loops: CDR1 MDHEN, CDR2 SYDVKM. The CDR3 loop spans 16 amino acids. CDR3 residues: CASSYGQGEGNAEAFF. The DNA for the CDR3 is TGTGCCAGCAGTTACGGACAGGGCGAAGGGAACGCTGAAGCTTTCTTT.

This rearrangement joins TRBV12-3 or TRBV12-4 to TRBJ2-7; 7 bases are shared with TRBD2. With V trimmed by 7 bases and J by 2 bases, 11 bases remained unmatched. The CDR3 sequence is 15 residues long. CDR3 region: CASTIQSGGPYEQYF. As DNA, the CDR3 is TGTGCCAGCACCATACAGTCGGGAGGCCCCTACGAGCAGTACTTC.

This clonotype was counted at least ten times. CDR3 amino acids: CAGSGLSNEQFF. Here the CDR3 DNA reads TGTGCCGGGTCGGGGTTATCGAATGAGCAGTTCTTC. The rearrangement joins TRBV7-9 to TRBJ2-1, with D possibly matching TRBD2 (5 bases). V was pared by 11 bases and J by 7 bases, with 15 bases between. The V gene's germline CDR1 is SEHNR and CDR2 FQNEAQ (reference sequence). The CDR3 contains 12 residues.

This clonotype was recorded at least ten times. V is TRBV5-1 and J is TRBJ1-1; D gene unclear. The V gene lost 4 bases and the J gene lost 1 base, with 8 bases spanning the gap. The germline gives CDR1 SGHRS, CDR2 YFSETQ. This CDR3 region has 13 residues. CDR3 amino acids: CASSALGNTEAFF. The CDR3 DNA follows: TGCGCCAGCAGCGCCTTAGGGAACACTGAAGCTTTCTTT.

This clonotype was counted at least ten times. The chain is built from TRBV7-9 and TRBJ1-3; D remains unclear. Germline lookup yields CDR1 SEHNR and CDR2 FQNEAQ (reference sequence). CDR3 length equals 16 residues. V lost 6 bases and J 4 bases, leaving 19 bases between the germline ends. The DNA for the CDR3 is TGTGCCAGCAGTAGCACCACGGGAAGCCTAGGAAACACCATATATTTT. As protein: CASSSTTGSLGNTIYF.

To note about this clonotype: This could be a read error, since a much larger clone is one nucleotide away. The rearrangement joins TRBV28 to TRBJ1-6, with TRBD1 identical over 11 bases. This CDR3 spans 19 amino acids. Germline lookup yields CDR1 MDHEN and CDR2 SYDVKM. This CDR3 reads CASSLLPWTGGSYNPPLHF. The CDR3 DNA follows: TGTGCCAGCAGTTTATTGCCCTGGACAGGGGGCTCCTATAATCCACCCCTCCACTTT.

The table lists this clonotype with many counts. The chain joins TRBV20-1 to TRBJ2-3, with unresolved D. Trimming took off 4 bases at V and 0 bases at J, with 5 bases between the two ends. Germline V gene data show CDR1 as DFQATT and CDR2 as SNEGSKA (reference sequence). The CDR3 runs 12 residues. For the CDR3, the DNA is TGCAGTGCTATAGCTAGCACAGATACGCAGTATTTT. It translates to CSAIASTDTQYF.

The chain couples TRBV20-1 to TRBJ1-1, with a tentative D call TRBD1 (6 bases). V gave up 5 bases and J gave up 4 bases, with 20 bases separating them. Per the germline V gene, CDR1 is DFQATT and CDR2 is SNEGSKA (reference sequence). The CDR3 spans 15 residues. The CDR3 DNA is TGCAGTGCTGCTCCTTTCTCAGGGGTTATCACTGAAGCTTTCTTT. This translates into CSAAPFSGVITEAFF.

Here the CDR3 DNA reads TGCAGTGCTAGAGATAATTACTACAATGAGCAGTTCTTC. Amino acids: CSARDNYYNEQFF. This chain connects TRBV20-1 to TRBJ2-1; no clear D gene. V lost 0 bases to trimming and J lost 3 bases, with 6 bases between them. The CDR3 has 13 residues. CDR1 is DFQATT and CDR2 is SNEGSKA in the germline V gene (reference sequence).

The rearrangement uses TRBV12-3 or TRBV12-4 and TRBJ1-2, with D tentatively TRBD1 (5 bases). There are 13 residues in the CDR3. Trimming took off 4 bases at V and 8 bases at J, with 14 bases between the two ends. The CDR3 loop reads CASSSQGLEGYTF. The CDR3 bases are TGTGCCAGCAGTTCCCAGGGTTTGGAAGGCTACACCTTC.

This clonotype was found many times. As DNA, the CDR3 is TGTGCCAGCAGTCCCGACAGGGACGGACCTAATGAAAAACTGTTTTTT. Its protein product is CASSPDRDGPNEKLFF. The chain combines TRBV2 with TRBJ1-4, with 7 positions matching TRBD1. The CDR3 is 16 residues long. Germline CDR1 reads SNHLY; CDR2 reads FYNNEI. V lost 5 bases and J lost 3; bases outside the gene matches: 9. Variable domain in full (rest from reference TRBV2 and TRBJ1-4): EPEVTQTPSHQVTQMGQEVILRCVPISNHLYFYWYRQILGQKVEFLVSFYNNEISEKSEIFDDQFSVERPDGSNFTLKIRSTKLEDSAMYFCASSPDRDGPNEKLFFGSGTQLSVL.

The chain employs TRBV15 and TRBJ1-5; TRBD1 matches at 8 bases. V shed 2 bases, J shed 9 bases, and the junction held 6 bases outside the gene matches. The CDR3 length is 14 residues. Per the germline V gene, CDR1 is LNHNV and CDR2 is YYDKDF (reference sequence). The CDR3 coding sequence is TGTGCCACCAGCAGAACAGGGGGGGATTCGCCCCAGCATTTT. It translates to CATSRTGGDSPQHF.

This chain links TRBV20-1 with TRBJ1-1; 7 bases agree with TRBD1. CDR1 and CDR2 (germline): DFQATT, SNEGSKA (reference sequence). After removal of 3 bases from V and 4 bases from J, the junction contained 5 bases not matched to a gene. The CDR3 covers 13 residues. The CDR3 region has the DNA TGCAGTGCTAGGGGGACAGTCGGCACTGAAGCTTTCTTT. Encoded protein: CSARGTVGTEAFF.

There are many counts of this clonotype. The chain employs TRBV6-2 or TRBV6-3 and TRBJ1-3; D gene ambiguous. The ends were cut back, 2 bases at V and 11 bases at J, with 28 bases in the middle. Looked up from germline, CDR1 is MNHEY and CDR2 is SVGEGT. The CDR3 contains 18 residues. The CDR3 DNA is TGTGCCAGCAGTTACGCCTCGGGCGGCCGACCCACTGGATCCGCCATATATTTT. Residues: CASSYASGGRPTGSAIYF.

This clonotype has only a few counts. CDR3 nucleotide sequence: TGTGCCAGCAGGTCCCCACCTTTGATAGGACAGGGGGCCGAGACCCAGTACTTC. Amino acid sequence: CASRSPPLIGQGAETQYF. The J gene is TRBJ2-5, the V gene TRBV6-2 or TRBV6-3, with 11 bases matching TRBD1. CDR1 and CDR2 (germline): MNHEY, SVGEGT. The CDR3 runs to 18 residues. After removal of 6 bases from V and 5 bases from J, the junction contained 17 bases not matched to a gene.

The rearrangement links TRBV18 to TRBJ1-3; D is unresolved. Germline CDR1 reads KGHSH; CDR2 reads LQKENI. The V gene lost 3 bases and the J gene lost 2 bases, with 11 bases spanning the gap. The CDR3 contains 15 residues. CDR3 DNA sequence: TGTGCCAGCTCACCGCAGACCCAAACTGGAAACACCATATATTTT. Residues: CASSPQTQTGNTIYF.

This clonotype showed up many times. This chain uses TRBV11-2 with TRBJ1-6, with a weak D call TRBD1 (6 bases). The CDR3 has 18 amino acids. V lost 3 bases and J 0 bases, leaving 15 bases between the germline ends. Germline V gives CDR1 SGHAT, CDR2 FQNNGV. As DNA, the CDR3 is TGTGCCAGCAGCTTGGACAGTAGGCTGAGCTCCTATAATTCACCCCTCCACTTT. Encoded protein: CASSLDSRLSSYNSPLHF.

This clonotype occurred many times. The V and J genes are TRBV24-1 and TRBJ2-6, with a tentative D call TRBD1 (6 bases). Germline V gene data show CDR1 as KGHDR and CDR2 as SFDVKD. The CDR3 sequence is 19 residues long. V shed 4 bases and J shed 0 bases, with 18 bases lying between them. This CDR3 is CATSEKRAGDLSGANVLTF. CDR3 coding DNA: TGTGCCACCAGTGAGAAGAGGGCAGGGGACCTCTCTGGGGCCAACGTCCTGACTTTC.

This clonotype was recorded many times. Written as DNA, the CDR3 is TGTGCCAGCAGTTTCTTCGGTGAGGGAGGCAATCAGCCCCAGCATTTT. The encoded protein is CASSFFGEGGNQPQHF. This sequence joins TRBV12-3 or TRBV12-4 and TRBJ1-5; D gene uncertain. This CDR3 region has 16 residues. The germline V and J ends were trimmed by 3 bases and 2 bases, with 14 bases remaining between them.

This clonotype was seen ten or more times. Sequence at one end of the junction differs from germline and may be a read error. The chain joins TRBV2 to TRBJ1-3; the D is unclear. Germline V lookup: CDR1 SNHLY, CDR2 FYNNEI. This CDR3 comprises 11 residues. The CDR3 reads CAGSSGNTIYF. The CDR3 DNA follows: TGTGCCGGCAGCTCTGGAAACACCATATATTTT.

This clonotype occurred many times. The chain couples TRBV6-5 to TRBJ1-6; D not certain. The CDR3 has 15 amino acids. With 2 bases removed from V and 7 bases from J, the gap between germline ends came to 12 bases. Germline V lookup: CDR1 MNHEY, CDR2 SVGAGI. CDR3 DNA sequence: TGTGCCAGCAGTTACCAATCTCGATCCAATTCACCCCTCCACTTT. Encoded protein: CASSYQSRSNSPLHF.

This clonotype has just a few counts. The V call is TRBV4-1, the J call TRBJ1-5; 9 nucleotides line up with TRBD1. The CDR3 is made up of 15 amino acids. J lost 6 bases, V lost 2 bases, and 5 bases had no gene match. The germline V gene encodes CDR1 MGHRA and CDR2 YSYEKL. The CDR3 region has the DNA TGCGCCAGCAGCCAATGGACAGGGGAGGGTCAGCCCCAGCATTTT. Translation: CASSQWTGEGQPQHF.

This clonotype was seen ten or more times. The V call is TRBV29-1, the J call TRBJ2-7; possible D gene TRBD1, 6 bases. The germline gives CDR1 SQVTM, CDR2 ANQGSEA. V lost 5 bases to trimming and J lost 4 bases, with 12 bases between them. The CDR3 consists of 12 residues. The CDR3 protein is CSVLTQGYEQYF. Written as DNA, the CDR3 is TGCAGCGTTTTAACACAGGGTTACGAGCAGTACTTC.

The DNA for the CDR3 is TGCAGTGCTAGATTCCCGTTCTTC. Amino acid sequence: CSARFPFF. This chain joins TRBV20-1 and TRBJ2-1; no clear D. From germline, CDR1 is DFQATT and CDR2 SNEGSKA (reference sequence). The CDR3 is made up of 8 amino acids. Trimming shortened V by 2 bases and J by 15 bases, and 5 bases separated the two germline ends.